These 12 T cell receptor beta chains share one sample of origin, sequenced in a study of cytomegalovirus exposure and HLA in healthy donors (TCRdb year 2017). To prepare the library, the immunoSEQ multiplex PCR assay was applied. A mixture of 60 forward primers for TCR Vbeta segments and 13 reverse primers for TCR Jbeta segments was used in the multiplex PCR. TCRdb obtained this table from immuneACCESS and retained in-frame rearrangements with V and J assigned. These tables miss some clones; where compared with another copy, unresolved V genes account for less than half of the shortfall, and the remainder is unexplained. Within this sample are under 80,000 clones, with more than 70% of them counted one time only. 5% to 7% of the sample is taken by the ten largest. The specimen sequenced was PBMCs. Receptor source: a woman aged 25 to 39 in good health and CMV-seronegative.

The table lists this clone with a few counts. J is TRBJ1-5 and V is TRBV19; D is ambiguous. The CDR3 loop spans 13 amino acids. The germline CDR1 and CDR2 sequences are LNHDA and SQIVND (reference sequence). The V gene lost 3 bases and the J gene lost 3 bases, with 6 bases spanning the gap. The CDR3 region is CASSITVNQPQHF. In DNA form, the CDR3 reads TGTGCCAGTAGTATCACAGTCAATCAGCCCCAGCATTTT.

This clone was found a few times. The gene calls are TRBV5-1 and TRBJ1-1; D may be TRBD1 (5 bases). V dropped 2 bases and J dropped 5 bases, with 7 bases sitting between them. The CDR3 contains 12 residues. Germline lookup yields CDR1 SGHRS and CDR2 YFSETQ. The CDR3 nucleotides read TGCGCCAGCAGCTTCAGGGAAACTGAAGCTTTCTTT. Translating it yields CASSFRETEAFF.

The J gene is TRBJ2-1, the V gene TRBV7-2, with 8 bases fitting TRBD2. The ends lost 5 bases at V and 14 bases at J; junction bases unmatched: 8. This CDR3 is built from 12 residues. CDR1 is SGHTA and CDR2 is FQGNSA in the germline V gene. The CDR3 DNA reads as TGTGCCAGCAGCCCCGAGCGGGAGAGTAAGTTCTTC. Residues: CASSPERESKFF.

The chain uses TRBV29-1 and TRBJ1-1; D possibly corresponds to TRBD1 (6 bases). The germline gives CDR1 SQVTM, CDR2 ANQGSEA. The CDR3 runs 14 residues. Trimming shortened V by 7 bases and J by 5 bases, and 20 bases separated the two germline ends. CDR3 nucleotides: TGCAGCGCGCCGTTACAGGGAGGGGGAACTGAAGCTTTCTTT. Its protein is CSAPLQGGGTEAFF.

This chain joins TRBV29-1 and TRBJ1-4; TRBD1 might be the D (6 bases). The CDR3 is 12 residues long. The germline gives CDR1 SQVTM, CDR2 ANQGSEA. The CDR3 here is CSAGAVSEKLFF. CDR3 coding DNA: TGCAGTGCGGGGGCAGTAAGCGAAAAACTGTTTTTT.

The chain has TRBV6-5 and TRBJ1-2; D is uncertain. The CDR3 length is 13 residues. Germline CDR1 MNHEY, CDR2 SVGAGI. In nucleotides, the CDR3 is TGTGCTGCAGCAGCGGCAGGTAGCTATGGCTACACCTTC. Its protein is CAAAAAGSYGYTF.

V and J are TRBV7-9 and TRBJ2-7, with 7 bases aligning to TRBD1. This CDR3 is built from 14 residues. V lost 5 bases to trimming and J lost 3 bases; unmatched junction nucleotides: 7. Germline V gene data show CDR1 as SEHNR and CDR2 as FQNEAQ (reference sequence). The CDR3 DNA is TGTGCCAGCAGCAACCCGGGACAGCTCTACGAGCAGTACTTC. Translating gives CASSNPGQLYEQYF.

J is TRBJ1-5 and V is TRBV2, with a weak D call TRBD1 (6 bases). V was clipped by 2 bases and J by 5 bases, with 10 bases between them. The CDR3 spans 14 residues. Per the germline V gene, CDR1 is SNHLY and CDR2 is FYNNEI. As DNA, the CDR3 is TGTGCCAGCAGTGAATGGGCAGGGGATCAGCCCCAGCATTTT. It encodes CASSEWAGDQPQHF.

The chain links TRBV5-1 to TRBJ2-3; D is unclear. CDR1 is SGHRS, CDR2 YFSETQ, per germline. The germline V and J ends were trimmed by 3 bases and 3 bases, with 14 bases remaining between them. CDR3 length: 15 residues. CDR3 nucleotides: TGCGCCAGCAGCTCTGTACGAGGAGTGACAGATACGCAGTATTTT. It yields the protein CASSSVRGVTDTQYF.

The V call is TRBV7-8, the J call TRBJ2-1; no clear D gene. The CDR3 consists of 16 residues. The germline V gene has CDR1 SGHVS and CDR2 FQNEAQ. Deletions cut 5 bases from V and 2 bases from J, with 16 bases between. The chain's CDR3 is CASSAALPPTYNEQFF. The CDR3 DNA is TGTGCCAGCAGCGCCGCCCTCCCCCCTACCTACAATGAGCAGTTCTTC.

This clone occurred a few times. The V and J genes are TRBV5-4 and TRBJ1-5; D not certain. Between the trimmed V and J ends, which lost 0 bases and 9 bases, there was a span of 16 bases. The V gene's germline CDR1 is SGHNT and CDR2 YYREEE (reference sequence). This CDR3 is 15 amino acids long. The CDR3 loop reads CASSLDNAEARPQHF. The CDR3, as DNA: TGTGCCAGCAGCTTGGACAATGCGGAGGCCCGGCCCCAGCATTTT.

The rearrangement uses TRBV6-5 and TRBJ1-2; 9 nucleotides match TRBD1. CDR3 length: 13 amino acids. The trim removed 6 bases at V and 6 bases at J, leaving 5 bases unmatched. Germline CDR1 and CDR2: MNHEY and SVGAGI. The CDR3 region is CASSSGTGNGYTF. As DNA, the CDR3 is TGTGCCAGCAGCTCCGGGACAGGGAATGGCTACACCTTC.